A selection of T cell receptor beta chains follows, all from one sample in a study of shared clonotypes between healthy human individuals. Some clones are missing from TCRdb's copy, which holds only in-frame ones; the method was immunoSEQ multiplex PCR. The table shows around 990,000 clones, with 70% to 85% occurring only once. The sequenced material came from memory CD4+ T cells from PBMCs. These receptors were taken from a man between 18 and 29 years old in good health. Some clones in this sample may be carry-over from other donors' samples. Both conserved end residues are part of each CDR3. A D gene is named only where the DNA matches it firmly. Clone size, where shown, is once, few, many, or a class for clones that have expanded.

>17|TRBJ1-3|.|TRBV4-3|.
CASSQDRGEWSGNTIYF
TGCGCCAGCAGCCAAGATCGGGGCGAGTGGTCAGGAAACACCATATATTTT
>16|TRBJ2-5|.|TRBV7-9|.
CASSSAFGSGFETQYF
TGTGCCAGCAGCTCGGCCTTTGGTTCGGGGTTTGAGACCCAGTACTTC
>15|TRBJ2-1|.|TRBV11-3|.
CASSLGAPQGNEQFF
TGTGCCAGCAGCCTCGGGGCCCCCCAAGGAAATGAGCAGTTCTTC
>15|TRBJ2-1|.|TRBV5-1|.
CASSFSGTPYNEQFF
TGCGCCAGCAGCTTCTCCGGGACACCCTACAATGAGCAGTTCTTC
>16|TRBJ1-4|few|TRBV14|.
CASSPRRSATNEKLFF
TGTGCCAGCAGCCCCCGAAGGAGCGCAACTAATGAAAAACTGTTTTTT
>13|TRBJ2-7|.|TRBV28|.
CASSRTPSYEQYF
TGTGCCAGCAGTAGGACACCCTCCTACGAGCAGTACTTC
>17|TRBJ2-3|.|TRBV7-8|TRBD2
CASSPLAGTSWTDTQYF
TGTGCCAGCAGCCCCCTAGCGGGAACCTCTTGGACAGATACGCAGTATTTT
>16|TRBJ2-1|few|TRBV6-5|.
CASSSPTSTPHNEQFF
TGTGCCAGCAGTTCCCCTACCTCGACTCCCCACAATGAGCAGTTCTTC
>14|TRBJ2-3|.|TRBV19|TRBD1
CASDRVIFPDTQYF
TGTGCCAGTGACAGGGTAATTTTCCCAGATACGCAGTATTTT
>14|TRBJ2-7|.|TRBV6-1|.
CASSVDRSSYEQYF
TGTGCCAGCAGTGTAGACAGAAGCTCCTACGAGCAGTACTTC